Below are 27 T cell receptor beta chains sequenced from a single sample in a study of cytomegalovirus exposure and HLA in healthy donors. Method: immunoSEQ multiplex PCR; TCRdb's copy keeps in-frame clones and lacks some. The profile shows some 130,000 clones, roughly four fifths of them singletons. The source material was PBMCs. The receptors stem from a man between 25 and 39 years old in good health and CMV-seropositive.

The genes are TRBV14 and TRBJ2-7, with 8 bases aligning to TRBD2. Losses at the gene ends were 3 bases for V and 3 bases for J; bases not matched to a gene: 7. The V gene's germline CDR1 is SGHDN and CDR2 FVKESK. The CDR3 consists of 15 residues. The CDR3 DNA reads TGTGCCAGCAGCCAGCCGGGACTAGGGAACTACGAGCAGTACTTC. Translating gives CASSQPGLGNYEQYF.

The V and J genes are TRBV4-2 and TRBJ1-2, with 8 bases that match TRBD1. From germline, CDR1 is LGHNA and CDR2 YNFKEQ. The CDR3 has 15 residues. V was pared by 5 bases and J by 5 bases, with 10 bases of the junction left unmatched. The CDR3 bases are TGTGCCAGCAGCGCAAGCGGCCAGGGGGCGTATGGCTACACCTTC. Translation: CASSASGQGAYGYTF.

This chain joins TRBV2 and TRBJ1-2; D is unresolved. CDR1 and CDR2 (germline): SNHLY, FYNNEI. The V end was cut by 6 bases, the J end by 0 bases, with 11 bases between. The CDR3 has 14 amino acids. The CDR3 protein is CASSPDGTNYGYTF. CDR3 coding DNA: TGTGCCAGCAGCCCGGACGGGACTAACTATGGCTACACCTTC.

The rearrangement uses TRBV28 and TRBJ1-2, with 7 bases lining up with TRBD1. From germline, CDR1 is MDHEN and CDR2 SYDVKM. V shed 5 bases, J shed 5 bases, and the junction held 2 bases outside the gene matches. CDR3 size: 12 residues. CDR3 protein: CASSLQGYGYTF. The CDR3 nucleotides are TGTGCCAGCAGTCTACAGGGGTATGGCTACACCTTC.

The chain uses TRBV6-6 and TRBJ2-7; the match to TRBD1 covers 7 bases. Trimming at V came to 7 bases and at J to 3 bases, leaving 12 bases not matched to a gene. The CDR3 loop spans 15 amino acids. Germline V gene sequence: CDR1 MNHNY, CDR2 SVGAGI (reference sequence). The CDR3 nucleotides are TGTGCCAGCACCACGGGTGGGCAGGGGGTCTACGAGCAGTACTTC. This translates into CASTTGGQGVYEQYF.

The chain combines TRBV7-2 with TRBJ2-5, with 7 positions matching TRBD1. The germline V gene encodes CDR1 SGHTA and CDR2 FQGNSA. The CDR3 length is 17 residues. J gave up 5 bases and V 1 base, and 13 bases lay outside the gene matches. This CDR3 reads CASSLGGRGSARETQYF. The DNA for the CDR3 is TGTGCCAGCAGCTTAGGAGGCAGGGGGTCCGCACGCGAGACCCAGTACTTC. The complete variable domain, with remaining parts taken from reference TRBV7-2 and TRBJ2-5, reads GAGVSQSPSNKVTEKGKDVELRCDPISGHTALYWYRQSLGQGLEFLIYFQGNSAPDKSGLPSDRFSAERTGGSVSTLTIQRTQQEDSAVYLCASSLGGRGSARETQYFGPGTRLLVL.

The chain combines TRBV7-2 with TRBJ1-2; D is uncertain. CDR1 SGHTA and CDR2 FQGNSA come from the germline V gene. The CDR3 spans 13 residues. Trimming pared 4 bases from V and 7 bases from J, leaving 13 bases between. In DNA form, the CDR3 reads TGTGCCAGCAGCTCGAGCGGCGGTGCTGGCTACACCTTC. It specifies CASSSSGGAGYTF.

This CDR3 is CASSLGQGNQPQHF. The CDR3 bases are TGTGCCAGCAGCTTAGGACAGGGGAATCAGCCCCAGCATTTT. The J gene is TRBJ1-5, the V gene TRBV7-7, with 8 positions matching TRBD1. V was pared by 1 base and J by 4 bases, with 0 bases of the junction left unmatched. The CDR3 contains 14 residues. In germline, CDR1 is SSHAT, CDR2 FNYEAQ (reference sequence). Using reference TRBV7-7 and TRBJ1-5 for the parts outside the CDR3, the full variable domain is GAGVSQSPRYKVTKRGQDVTLRCDPISSHATLYWYQQALGQGPEFLTYFNYEAQPDKSGLPSDRFSAERPEGSISTLTIQRTEQRDSAMYRCASSLGQGNQPQHFGDGTRLSIL.

The rearrangement links TRBV7-2 to TRBJ2-5; D gene uncertain. The germline gives CDR1 SGHTA, CDR2 FQGNSA. V was pared by 11 bases and J by 5 bases, with 12 bases between. This CDR3 has 11 amino acids. The CDR3 sequence is CAVGSLETQYF. CDR3 nucleotides: TGTGCCGTTGGTAGCTTGGAGACCCAGTACTTC.

This chain links TRBV7-6 with TRBJ2-3; TRBD2 aligns across 11 bases. The length of the CDR3 is 16 residues. V dropped 7 bases and J dropped 2; count of bases not matched to a gene: 8. Looked up from germline, CDR1 is SGHVS and CDR2 is FNYEAQ. The CDR3 DNA reads as TGTGCCAGCACCCCCGTAGCGGGGGGGGCCACAGATACGCAGTATTTT. Translating gives CASTPVAGGATDTQYF.

The chain is built from TRBV2 and TRBJ2-7; weak D call: TRBD1 (5 bases). The V end lost 4 bases, the J end lost 6 bases, and 10 bases lay between the germline ends. This CDR3 contains 12 residues. The germline CDR1 and CDR2 sequences are SNHLY and FYNNEI. CDR3 sequence (DNA): TGTGCCAGCAGTGGGTCTGGGGCCGAGCAGTACTTC. Protein: CASSGSGAEQYF.

The J gene is TRBJ2-4, the V gene TRBV19; 11 nucleotides agree with TRBD1. The CDR3 loop spans 15 amino acids. J lost 6 bases, V lost 4 bases, and 5 bases had no gene match. The germline V gene has CDR1 LNHDA and CDR2 SQIVND (reference sequence). CDR3 DNA: TGTGCCAGTAGTAAGCCGGGACAGGGGGGAAACATTCAGTACTTC. Its protein is CASSKPGQGGNIQYF.

This chain connects TRBV15 to TRBJ1-2; 7 nucleotides match TRBD1. CDR1 and CDR2 from the germline V gene are LNHNV and YYDKDF (reference sequence). V shed 6 bases, J shed 2 bases, and the junction held 3 bases outside the gene matches. CDR3 length: 13 amino acids. The CDR3 nucleotides are TGTGCCACCAGAAAACAGGGGAACTATGGCTACACCTTC. This translates into CATRKQGNYGYTF.

This clone was observed once. The identical CDR3 is also encoded by other nucleotide sequences in the sample. The chain's CDR3 is CASSGQGNTEAFF. CDR3 DNA sequence: TGTGCCAGCAGTGGACAGGGTAACACTGAAGCTTTCTTT. V is TRBV2 and J is TRBJ1-1, with 7 bases lining up with TRBD1. Germline trimming cut 4 bases from V and 2 bases from J; bases unmatched to any gene: 1. The CDR3 is made up of 13 amino acids. Germline values: CDR1 SNHLY, CDR2 FYNNEI.

This clone was found a few times. The chain combines TRBV5-5 with TRBJ1-1; D gene unclear. This CDR3 contains 12 residues. The ends were cut back, 0 bases at V and 6 bases at J, with 6 bases in the middle. CDR1 SGHKS and CDR2 YYEKEE come from the germline V gene (reference sequence). In DNA form, the CDR3 reads TGTGCCAGCAGCTTGGGAGTATCTGAAGCTTTCTTT. Amino acids: CASSLGVSEAFF.

V is TRBV6-5 and J is TRBJ2-1; TRBD1 aligns across 9 bases. The CDR3 contains 15 residues. Unmatched junction bases numbered 8, after V lost 5 bases and J lost 6 bases. CDR1 and CDR2 from the germline V gene are MNHEY and SVGAGI. The CDR3 DNA reads TGTGCCAGCAGTCCCGGGACAGGGTTGAGCAATGAGCAGTTCTTC. Translation: CASSPGTGLSNEQFF.

V usage is TRBV7-3 and J usage is TRBJ1-2, with TRBD1 matching over 10 bases. The V gene end was trimmed by 5 bases and the J gene end by 3 bases; junction bases not matched to a gene: 9. The CDR3 has 16 amino acids. Germline assignment: CDR1 SGHTA and CDR2 FQGTGA. CDR3 nucleotides: TGTGCCAGCAGCGCAACCGGGGGGACAGGGGACTATGGCTACACCTTC. This gives the protein CASSATGGTGDYGYTF. Based on the CDR3 plus reference TRBV7-3 and TRBJ1-2, the full variable domain is GAGVSQTPSNKVTEKGKYVELRCDPISGHTALYWYRQSLGQGPEFLIYFQGTGAADDSGLPNDRFFAVRPEGSVSTLKIQRTERGDSAVYLCASSATGGTGDYGYTFGSGTRLTVV.

V usage is TRBV2 and J usage is TRBJ1-1, with D unresolved. This CDR3 has 14 residues. The germline gives CDR1 SNHLY, CDR2 FYNNEI. V was shortened by 4 bases and J by 0 bases, with 9 bases between the two germline ends. CDR3 in amino acids: CASSATWMNTEAFF. CDR3 nucleotides: TGTGCCAGCAGTGCGACATGGATGAACACTGAAGCTTTCTTT.

V is TRBV27 and J is TRBJ2-1, with 7 bases identical to TRBD2. This CDR3 has 14 residues. Germline V CDR1 and CDR2: MNHEY, SMNVEV (reference sequence). V lost 6 bases and J lost 9; bases outside the gene matches: 11. The CDR3 here is CASSSGVALVEQFF. CDR3 bases: TGTGCCAGCAGCAGCGGGGTGGCCCTGGTTGAGCAGTTCTTC.

The chain recombines TRBV10-3 with TRBJ2-3; 7 nucleotides line up with TRBD1. This CDR3 has 12 amino acids. The V gene's germline CDR1 is ENHRY and CDR2 SYGVKD. V trimming: 6 bases; J trimming: 9 bases; junction bases outside the gene matches: 6. The CDR3 bases are TGTGCCATCAGAGCCACAGGGGAGACGCAGTATTTT. This sequence encodes CAIRATGETQYF.

This clone was observed a few times. This chain links TRBV7-9 with TRBJ2-7; tentative D call: TRBD1 (6 bases). This CDR3 has 14 amino acids. Germline CDR1 is SEHNR and CDR2 is FQNEAQ (reference sequence). The germline V and J ends were trimmed by 3 bases and 0 bases, with 9 bases remaining between them. The CDR3: CASSLTGSSYEQYF. DNA of the CDR3: TGTGCCAGCAGCTTGACAGGTTCCTCCTACGAGCAGTACTTC.

There are a few counts of this clone. The chain couples TRBV10-1 to TRBJ2-7, with TRBD2 matching 7 bases. Germline lookup yields CDR1 WNHNN and CDR2 SYGVQD (reference sequence). The J segment lost 1 base and the V segment lost 1 base, leaving 4 bases of the junction unmatched. CDR3 length: 15 amino acids. The CDR3, as DNA: TGCGCCAGCAGTGAGTTCAGGGAGGGATCCTACGAGCAGTACTTC. Translated: CASSEFREGSYEQYF.

The chain joins TRBV4-3 to TRBJ1-1; possible D gene TRBD1, 6 bases. Germline V gene lookup returns CDR1 LGHNA and CDR2 YSLEER. The CDR3 totals 15 residues. Trimming cost V 1 base and J 1 base, with 10 bases left between them. CDR3 DNA sequence: TGCGCCAGCAGCCAAGGGCACAGGGCGAACACTGAAGCTTTCTTT. Translation gives CASSQGHRANTEAFF.

In its sample, this clone was seen once. The chain is built from TRBV7-5 and TRBJ2-7; the D call in the table, TRBD2, was not verified against the DNA. TRBV7-5 is deemed a pseudogene. This CDR3 is 14 amino acids long. The CDR3 DNA is TGTGTCAGAAGCTCATGGCGGCAATTCTACGAGCAGTACTTC. Residues: CVRSSWRQFYEQYF.

This clone was seen a single time. The rearrangement links TRBV2 to TRBJ2-3, with D possibly being TRBD2 (5 bases). This CDR3 has 14 amino acids. In germline, CDR1 is SNHLY, CDR2 FYNNEI. Trimming shortened V by 4 bases and J by 4 bases, and 12 bases separated the two germline ends. The CDR3 DNA reads TGTGCCAGCAGTGTTCGGCTAGCCCCAGATACGCAGTATTTT. Its protein is CASSVRLAPDTQYF.

V and J are TRBV6-1 and TRBJ2-1, with 9 positions matching TRBD1. In germline, CDR1 is MNHNS, CDR2 SASEGT. The CDR3 sequence is 14 residues long. The trim removed 10 bases at V and 9 bases at J, leaving 13 bases unmatched. CDR3 DNA sequence: TGTGCCACGACCGGGAACAGGGGGCAGGGTGAGCAGTTCTTC. Translation: CATTGNRGQGEQFF.

This clone was detected only a few times. This chain links TRBV10-3 with TRBJ2-1, with 7 bases that match TRBD1. The CDR3 sequence is 15 residues long. The germline V gene has CDR1 ENHRY and CDR2 SYGVKD. V gave up 6 bases and J gave up 1 base; unmatched junction bases: 6. CDR3 nucleotide sequence: TGTGCCATCAGCGGGACAGACCTATCCTACAATGAGCAGTTCTTC. Protein: CAISGTDLSYNEQFF.